What follows describes a single TCR beta chain. The target antigen is unknown. Arm-PCR with iRepertoire HTBI primers amplified the CDR3 regions for these TCR beta libraries. Under the authors' procedure: Identified across the samples were some 67 TRBV segments and about 15 TRBJ segments. One entry per CDR3 protein, called by TCRdb with MiXCR from the multiplex PCR reads. What appears here as the V and J calls and clone size reflects TCRdb's work, not the paper's. The repertoire includes 540,000 or so distinct CDR3 sequences, roughly 13% of them detected once, and roughly a tenth sits in the top ten. The entry originates in a study of regulatory T cells in long-lasting Graves disease. Study-wide results and caveats: Persistent disease was associated with favored TRBV28 usage and with favored use of TRBJ1-2 and TRBJ2-5.

CDR1 and CDR2 (germline): DFQATT, SNEGSKA (reference sequence). Trimming shortened V by 3 bases and J by 0 bases, and 12 bases separated the two germline ends. The CDR3 spans 16 residues. Indicated time point: newly diagnosed GD, antithyroid drugs for less than 3 months. From RNA extracted from PBMCs, the TCR library was made. This sample was also put to use in a study of T cells in Graves' hyperthyroidism and ophthalmopathy. Per that paper: During a first-round RT-PCR of the TCR CDR3, the HTBI primer set was used.

The sample was peripheral blood mononuclear cells (PBMCs), taken at new diagnosis, from a patient treated with antithyroid drugs. This sequence originates from a man younger than 40 with Graves disease. The chain is built from TRBV20-1 and TRBJ1-6; D remains ambiguous. CDR3 sequence (DNA): TGCAGTGCTAGGAGGGCAGGTAGCTCCTATAATTCACCCCTCCACTTT. Translation gives CSARRAGSSYNSPLHF.